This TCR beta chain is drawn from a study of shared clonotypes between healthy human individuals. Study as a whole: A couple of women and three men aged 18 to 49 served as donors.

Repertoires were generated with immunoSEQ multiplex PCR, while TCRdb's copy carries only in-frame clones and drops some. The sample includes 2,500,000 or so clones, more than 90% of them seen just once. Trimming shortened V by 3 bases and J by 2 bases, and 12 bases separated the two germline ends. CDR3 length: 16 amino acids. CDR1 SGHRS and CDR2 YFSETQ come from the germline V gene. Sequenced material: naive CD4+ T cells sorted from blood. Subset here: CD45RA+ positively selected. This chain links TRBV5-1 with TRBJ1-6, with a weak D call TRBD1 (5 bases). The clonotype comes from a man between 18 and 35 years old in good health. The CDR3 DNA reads TGCGCCAGCAGCTCCGGGGGTATAGCCTATAATTCACCCCTCCACTTT. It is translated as CASSSGGIAYNSPLHF.